The rows below give T cell receptor beta chains drawn from one sample of a study of shared clonotypes between healthy human individuals. TCRdb's copy holds only in-frame clones and misses some; the assay was immunoSEQ multiplex PCR. The sample lists some 1.4 million clones, around 97% occurring once. Sequences were obtained from naive CD4+ T cells sorted from blood. The receptor set was obtained from a man younger than 40 in good health. Both conserved end residues are part of each CDR3. Expanded clones are given a class, and other clones once, few, many or no size at all.

clone size | V gene | CDR3 protein
once | TRBV11-3 | CASSKKSGGSYNEQFF
NA | TRBV10-3 | CAISDFGTHPYNEQFF
once | TRBV19 | CASTRTGQYNEQFF
NA | TRBV7-3 | CASSLSSDSGANVLTF
NA | TRBV6-1 | CASSVGHTDTQYF
NA | TRBV25-1 | CASSELGSTDTQYF
NA | TRBV9 | CASSPRTGPETQYF
once | TRBV5-8 | CASSLSLTSRGNEQFF
NA | TRBV5-8 | CASSLVERARSDTEAFF
NA | TRBV2 | CASRTGTPLLLGNTIYF
NA | TRBV9 | CASSAGQGFPYEQYF
NA | TRBV15 | CATSRGRTPFTDTQYF
NA | TRBV7-2 | CASSLGPMNTEAFF
NA | TRBV10-3 | CAISEGGRGYEQYF
once | TRBV6-5 | CASSIQTAGGKAFF
NA | TRBV28 | CASSLSTFPLAGGTYEQYF
NA | TRBV5-1 | CASSLLGTGYGYTF
NA | TRBV7-8 | CASSLVVSAYEQYF
NA | TRBV28 | CASSTTVLGYTF
NA | TRBV7-6 | CASSLETGYSNQPQHF
NA | TRBV7-8 | CASSQLGTGAQVYEQYF
once | TRBV2 | CASSVDRGRRQPQHF
NA | TRBV6-5 | CASRPFPTGGTNTF
NA | TRBV5-1 | CASSLASVQFF
once | TRBV10-3 | CAISETSKGRAGETQYF
once | TRBV5-1 | CASTWTDGHTGELFF
NA | TRBV5-6 | CASSLDHGYTF
NA | TRBV7-9 | CASSRPTGGKNIQYF
NA | TRBV2 | CASSEGTAIRPQHF
NA | TRBV10-2 | CASSESGGAYGYTF
NA | TRBV10-3 | CAISDLGGPGANVLTF
NA | TRBV5-1 | CASSLVLGNTEAFF
NA | TRBV2 | CASSELAASYNEQFF
NA | TRBV7-2 | CASSLVGTGSFNTEAFF
NA | TRBV19 | CASSQRTAQRYNEQFF
NA | TRBV5-1 | CASSEGGRRQFF
NA | TRBV5-1 | CASSLAPAGSFEAFF
NA | TRBV2 | CASRGLAGLPRSDTQYF
NA | TRBV5-1 | CASSLGGGSYIHDEQFF
NA | TRBV2 | CASSEAGLAGDTQYF
once | TRBV4-1 | CASSSFDRGELQETQYF
NA | TRBV4-1 | CASSQDSFNEQFF
NA | TRBV7-3 | CASGTAGVKTQYF
NA | TRBV9 | CASSPLGLAGGPDEQYF
once | TRBV5-1 | CASSLGQDSYEQYF
NA | TRBV19 | CASKSRMNTEAFF
NA | TRBV30 | CAWSNRVHYGYTF
NA | TRBV11-2 | CASSLEGRGDTEAFF
NA | TRBV14 | CASSQVSGFGTGELFF
once | TRBV7-6 | CASSHMTSGSYNEQFF
NA | TRBV28 | CASSAQTVINTEAFF
NA | TRBV5-1 | CASSLSAGTATLFF